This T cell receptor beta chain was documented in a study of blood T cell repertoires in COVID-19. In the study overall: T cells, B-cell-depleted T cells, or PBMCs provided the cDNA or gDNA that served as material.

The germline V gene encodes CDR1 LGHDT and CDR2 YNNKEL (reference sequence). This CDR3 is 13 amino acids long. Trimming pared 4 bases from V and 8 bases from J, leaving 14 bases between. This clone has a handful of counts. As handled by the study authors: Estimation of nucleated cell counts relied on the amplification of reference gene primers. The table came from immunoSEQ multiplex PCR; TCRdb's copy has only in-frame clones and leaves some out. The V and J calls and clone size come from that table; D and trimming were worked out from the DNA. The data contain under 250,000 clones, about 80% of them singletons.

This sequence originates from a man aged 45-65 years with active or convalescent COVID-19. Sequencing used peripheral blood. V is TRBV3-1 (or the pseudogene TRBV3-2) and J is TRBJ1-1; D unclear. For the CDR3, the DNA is TGTGCCAGCAGCCCCCGCCTGGGAGGGGAAGCTTTCTTT. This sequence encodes CASSPRLGGEAFF.